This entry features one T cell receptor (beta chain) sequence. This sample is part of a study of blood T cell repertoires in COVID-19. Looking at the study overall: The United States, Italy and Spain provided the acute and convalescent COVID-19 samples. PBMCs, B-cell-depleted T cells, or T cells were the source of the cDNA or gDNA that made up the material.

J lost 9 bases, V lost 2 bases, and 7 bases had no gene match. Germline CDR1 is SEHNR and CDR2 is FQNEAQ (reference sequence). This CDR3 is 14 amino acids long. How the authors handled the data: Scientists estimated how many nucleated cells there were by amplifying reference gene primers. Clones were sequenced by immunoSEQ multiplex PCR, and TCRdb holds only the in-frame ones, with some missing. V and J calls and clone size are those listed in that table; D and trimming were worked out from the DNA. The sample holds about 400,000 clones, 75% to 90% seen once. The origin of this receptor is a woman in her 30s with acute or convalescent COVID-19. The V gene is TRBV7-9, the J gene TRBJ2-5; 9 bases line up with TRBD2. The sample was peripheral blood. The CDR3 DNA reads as TGTGCCAGCAGCTTACTCGCGGGGGGGTTGTCCCAGTACTTC. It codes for CASSLLAGGLSQYF.